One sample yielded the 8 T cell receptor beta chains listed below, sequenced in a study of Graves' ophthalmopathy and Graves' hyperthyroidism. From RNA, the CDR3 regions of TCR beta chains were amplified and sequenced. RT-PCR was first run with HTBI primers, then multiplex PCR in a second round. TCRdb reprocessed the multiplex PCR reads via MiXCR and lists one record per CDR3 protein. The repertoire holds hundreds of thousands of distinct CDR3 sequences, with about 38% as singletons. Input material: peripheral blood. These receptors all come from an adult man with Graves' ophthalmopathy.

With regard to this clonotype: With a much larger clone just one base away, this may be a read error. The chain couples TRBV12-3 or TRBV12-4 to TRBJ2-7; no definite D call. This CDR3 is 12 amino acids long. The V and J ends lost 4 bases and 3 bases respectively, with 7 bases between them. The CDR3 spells CASSWGLYEQYV. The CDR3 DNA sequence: TGTGCCAGCAGTTGGGGTCTCTACGAGCAGTACGTC.

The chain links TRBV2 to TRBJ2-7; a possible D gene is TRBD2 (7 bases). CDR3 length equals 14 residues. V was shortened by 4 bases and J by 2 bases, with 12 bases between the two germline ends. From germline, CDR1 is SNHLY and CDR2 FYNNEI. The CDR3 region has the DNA TGTGCCAGCAGTGGGGAGGGGGAGGCCTACGAGCAGTACTTC. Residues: CASSGEGEAYEQYF.

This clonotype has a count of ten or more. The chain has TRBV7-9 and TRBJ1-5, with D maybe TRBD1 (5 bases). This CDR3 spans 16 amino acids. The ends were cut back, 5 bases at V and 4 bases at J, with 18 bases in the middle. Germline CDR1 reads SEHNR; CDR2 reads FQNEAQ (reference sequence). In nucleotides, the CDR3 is TGTGCCAGCAGCCCGCCTAAATGGGAGGGGAATCAGCCCCAGCATTTT. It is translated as CASSPPKWEGNQPQHF. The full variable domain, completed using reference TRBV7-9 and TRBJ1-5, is DTGVSQNPRHKITKRGQNVTFRCDPISEHNRLYWYRQTLGQGPEFLTYFQNEAQLEKSRLLSDRFSAERPKGSFSTLEIQRTEQGDSAMYLCASSPPKWEGNQPQHFGDGTRLSIL.

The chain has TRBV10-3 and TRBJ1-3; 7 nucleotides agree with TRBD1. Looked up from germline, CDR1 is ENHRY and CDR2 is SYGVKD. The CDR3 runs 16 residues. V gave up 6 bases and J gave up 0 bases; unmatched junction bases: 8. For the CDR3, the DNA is TGTGCCATCAGCCCAGGGACAGAATACTCTGGAAACACCATATATTTT. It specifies CAISPGTEYSGNTIYF.

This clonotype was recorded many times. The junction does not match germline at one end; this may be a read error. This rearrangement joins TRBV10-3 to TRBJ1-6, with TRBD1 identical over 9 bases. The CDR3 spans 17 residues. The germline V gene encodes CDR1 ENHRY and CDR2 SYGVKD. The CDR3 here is CASSYGTGRAFQSPLHF. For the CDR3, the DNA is TGTGCCAGCAGTTACGGGACAGGGAGAGCCTTCCAATCACCCCTCCACTTT.

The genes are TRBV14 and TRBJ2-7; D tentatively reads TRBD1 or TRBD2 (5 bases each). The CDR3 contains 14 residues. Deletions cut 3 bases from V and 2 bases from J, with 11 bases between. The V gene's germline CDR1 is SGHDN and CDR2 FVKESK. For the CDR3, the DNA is TGTGCCAGCAGCCATCCCAGGGAGACCTACGAGCAGTACTTC. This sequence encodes CASSHPRETYEQYF.

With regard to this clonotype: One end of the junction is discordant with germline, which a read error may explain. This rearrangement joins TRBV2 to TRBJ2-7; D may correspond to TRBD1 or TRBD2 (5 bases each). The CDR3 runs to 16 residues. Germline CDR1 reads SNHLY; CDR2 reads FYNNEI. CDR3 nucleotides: TGTGCCAGCAGTGAAAGCCCCGGGGCCGCTTCCTATGAGCAGTACTTC. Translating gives CASSESPGAASYEQYF. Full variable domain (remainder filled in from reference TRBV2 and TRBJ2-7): EPEVTQTPSHQVTQMGQEVILRCVPISNHLYFYWYRQILGQKVEFLVSFYNNEISEKSEIFDDQFSVERPDGSNFTLKIRSTKLEDSAMYFCASSESPGAASYEQYFGPGTRLTVT.

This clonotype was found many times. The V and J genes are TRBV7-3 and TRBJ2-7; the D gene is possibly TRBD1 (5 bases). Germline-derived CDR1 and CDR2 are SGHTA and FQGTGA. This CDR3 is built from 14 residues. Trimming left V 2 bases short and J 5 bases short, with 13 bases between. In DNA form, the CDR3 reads TGTGCCAGCAGCTTACGCTGGGGCGATCACGAGCAGTACTTC. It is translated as CASSLRWGDHEQYF. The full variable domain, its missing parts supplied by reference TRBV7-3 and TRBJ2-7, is GAGVSQTPSNKVTEKGKYVELRCDPISGHTALYWYRQSLGQGPEFLIYFQGTGAADDSGLPNDRFFAVRPEGSVSTLKIQRTERGDSAVYLCASSLRWGDHEQYFGPGTRLTVT.